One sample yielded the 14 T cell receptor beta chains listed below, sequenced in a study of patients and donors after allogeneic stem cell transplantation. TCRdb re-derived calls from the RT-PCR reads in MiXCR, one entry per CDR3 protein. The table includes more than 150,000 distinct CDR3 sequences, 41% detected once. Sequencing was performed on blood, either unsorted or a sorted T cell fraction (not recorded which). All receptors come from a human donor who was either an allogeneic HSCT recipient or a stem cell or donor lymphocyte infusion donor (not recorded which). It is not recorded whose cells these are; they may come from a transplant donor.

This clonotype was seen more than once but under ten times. The DNA of the CDR3 is TGTGCCAGCAGCCGTGTGGGGAACACTGAAGCTTTCTTT. Its protein product is CASSRVGNTEAFF. V is TRBV7-2 and J is TRBJ1-1; D is ambiguous. This CDR3 spans 13 amino acids. Germline lookup yields CDR1 SGHTA and CDR2 FQGNSA. V was trimmed by 5 bases and J by 1 base, leaving 8 bases between them. The entire variable domain, with the rest obtained from reference TRBV7-2 and TRBJ1-1, is as follows: GAGVSQSPSNKVTEKGKDVELRCDPISGHTALYWYRQSLGQGLEFLIYFQGNSAPDKSGLPSDRFSAERTGGSVSTLTIQRTQQEDSAVYLCASSRVGNTEAFFGQGTRLTVV.

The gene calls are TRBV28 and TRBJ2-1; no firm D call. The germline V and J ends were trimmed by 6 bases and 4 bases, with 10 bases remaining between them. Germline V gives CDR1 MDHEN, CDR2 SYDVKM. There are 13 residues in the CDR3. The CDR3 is CASSQGGYNEQFF. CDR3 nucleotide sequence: TGTGCCAGCAGCCAAGGCGGTTACAATGAGCAGTTCTTC.

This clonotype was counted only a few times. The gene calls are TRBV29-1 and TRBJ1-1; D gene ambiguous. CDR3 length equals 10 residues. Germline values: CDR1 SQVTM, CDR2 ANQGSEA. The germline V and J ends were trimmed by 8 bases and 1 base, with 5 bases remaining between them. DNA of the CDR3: TGCAGCATCAAGAACACTGAAGCTTTCTTT. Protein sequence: CSIKNTEAFF.

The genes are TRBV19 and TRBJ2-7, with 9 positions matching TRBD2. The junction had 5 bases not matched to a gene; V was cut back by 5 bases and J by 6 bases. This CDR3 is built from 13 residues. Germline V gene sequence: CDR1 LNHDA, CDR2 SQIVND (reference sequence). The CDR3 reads CASSFLAGREQYF. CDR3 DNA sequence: TGTGCCAGTAGTTTTCTAGCGGGACGCGAGCAGTACTTC.

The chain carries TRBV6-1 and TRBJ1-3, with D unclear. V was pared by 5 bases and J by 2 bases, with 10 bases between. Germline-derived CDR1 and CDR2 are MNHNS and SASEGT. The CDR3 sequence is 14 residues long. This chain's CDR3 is CASSPPYAGNTIYF. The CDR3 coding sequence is TGTGCCAGCAGTCCGCCCTACGCTGGAAACACCATATATTTT.

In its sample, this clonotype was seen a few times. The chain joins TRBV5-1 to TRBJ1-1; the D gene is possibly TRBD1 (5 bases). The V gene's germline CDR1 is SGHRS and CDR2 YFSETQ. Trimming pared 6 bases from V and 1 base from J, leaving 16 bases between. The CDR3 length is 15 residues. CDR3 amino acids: CASTWADSENTEAFF. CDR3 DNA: TGCGCCAGCACCTGGGCCGACAGCGAGAACACTGAAGCTTTCTTT.

This chain's CDR3 is CASSLGQAEAFF. As DNA, the CDR3 is TGTGCCAGCAGCTTAGGGCAAGCTGAAGCTTTCTTT. This sequence joins TRBV11-2 and TRBJ1-1; D call uncertain. CDR1 is SGHAT, CDR2 FQNNGV, per germline. The CDR3 has 12 residues. V shed 1 base and J shed 6 bases, with 6 bases lying between them.

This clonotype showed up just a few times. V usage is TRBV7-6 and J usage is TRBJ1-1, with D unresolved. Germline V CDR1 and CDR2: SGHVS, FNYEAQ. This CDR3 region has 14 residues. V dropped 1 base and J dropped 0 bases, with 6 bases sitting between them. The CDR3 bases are TGTGCCAGCAGCTTAGGCGCGTTGAACACTGAAGCTTTCTTT. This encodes CASSLGALNTEAFF.

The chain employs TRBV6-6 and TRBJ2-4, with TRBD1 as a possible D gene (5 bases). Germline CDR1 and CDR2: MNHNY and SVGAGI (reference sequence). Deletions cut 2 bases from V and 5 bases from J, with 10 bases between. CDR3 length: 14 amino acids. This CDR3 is CASSYLPTENIQYF. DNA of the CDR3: TGTGCCAGCAGTTACCTCCCGACAGAAAACATTCAGTACTTC.

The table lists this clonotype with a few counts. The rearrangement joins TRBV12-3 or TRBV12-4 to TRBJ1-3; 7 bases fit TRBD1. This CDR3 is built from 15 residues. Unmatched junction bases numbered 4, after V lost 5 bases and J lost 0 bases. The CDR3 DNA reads TGTGCCAGCAGTCTTGGACAGGCCTCTGGAAACACCATATATTTT. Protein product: CASSLGQASGNTIYF.

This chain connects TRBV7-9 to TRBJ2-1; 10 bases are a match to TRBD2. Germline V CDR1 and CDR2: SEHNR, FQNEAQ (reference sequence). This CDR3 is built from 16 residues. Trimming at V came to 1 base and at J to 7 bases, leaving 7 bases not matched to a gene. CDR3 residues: CASSLGLGLADNEQFF. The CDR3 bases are TGTGCCAGCAGCTTAGGTTTAGGACTAGCGGATAATGAGCAGTTCTTC.

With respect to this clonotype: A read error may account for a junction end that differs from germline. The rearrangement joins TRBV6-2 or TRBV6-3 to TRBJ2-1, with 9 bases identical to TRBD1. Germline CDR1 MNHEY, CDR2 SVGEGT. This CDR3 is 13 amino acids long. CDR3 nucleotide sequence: TGTGCCAGCAATTACAGGGGGCTCTATGAGCAGTTCTTC. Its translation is CASNYRGLYEQFF.

The CDR3 spells CASSPDRVDAFF. The CDR3 region has the DNA TGTGCCAGCAGTCCGGACAGGGTTGACGCTTTCTTT. The V call is TRBV11-2, the J call TRBJ1-1; 8 bases agree with TRBD1. The CDR3 is made up of 12 amino acids. The germline V gene has CDR1 SGHAT and CDR2 FQNNGV. The trim removed 6 bases at V and 11 bases at J, leaving 8 bases unmatched.

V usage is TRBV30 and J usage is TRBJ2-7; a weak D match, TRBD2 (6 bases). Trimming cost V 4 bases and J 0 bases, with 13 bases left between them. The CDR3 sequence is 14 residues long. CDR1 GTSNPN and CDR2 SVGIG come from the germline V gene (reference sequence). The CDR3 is CAWKVGRDSYEQYF. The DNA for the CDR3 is TGTGCCTGGAAGGTCGGGCGGGACTCCTACGAGCAGTACTTC. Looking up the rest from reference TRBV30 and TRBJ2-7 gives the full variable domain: SQTIHQWPATLVQPVGSPLSLECTVEGTSNPNLYWYRQAAGRGLQLLFYSVGIGQISSEVPQNLSASRPQDRQFILSSKKLLLSDSGFYLCAWKVGRDSYEQYFGPGTRLTVT.